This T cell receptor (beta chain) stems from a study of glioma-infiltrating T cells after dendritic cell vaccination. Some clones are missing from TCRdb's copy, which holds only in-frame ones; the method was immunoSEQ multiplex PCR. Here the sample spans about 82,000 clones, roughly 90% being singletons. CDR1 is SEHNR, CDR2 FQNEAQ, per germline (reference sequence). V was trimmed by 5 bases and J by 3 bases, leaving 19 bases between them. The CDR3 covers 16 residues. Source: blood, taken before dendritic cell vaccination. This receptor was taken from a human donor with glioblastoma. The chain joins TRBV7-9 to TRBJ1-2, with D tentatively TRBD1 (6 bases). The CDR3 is CASSHSGTLRDYGYTF. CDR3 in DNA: TGTGCCAGCAGCCATAGTGGGACACTAAGGGACTATGGCTACACCTTC.